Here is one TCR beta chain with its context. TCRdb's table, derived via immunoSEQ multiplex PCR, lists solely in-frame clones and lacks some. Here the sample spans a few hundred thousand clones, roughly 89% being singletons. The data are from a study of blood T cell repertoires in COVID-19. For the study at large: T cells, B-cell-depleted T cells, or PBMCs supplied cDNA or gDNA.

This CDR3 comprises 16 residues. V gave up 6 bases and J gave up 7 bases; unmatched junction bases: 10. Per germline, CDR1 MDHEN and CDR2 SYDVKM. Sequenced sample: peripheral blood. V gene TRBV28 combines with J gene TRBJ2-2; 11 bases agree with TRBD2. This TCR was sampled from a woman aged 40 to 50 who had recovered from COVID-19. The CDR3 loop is CASRVATSGAGGELFF. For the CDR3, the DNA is TGTGCCAGCAGAGTAGCGACTAGCGGGGCCGGCGGGGAGCTGTTTTTT.